The clone carrying this T cell receptor beta chain was seen only a few times. This CDR3 has 14 residues. The V and J ends lost 5 bases and 5 bases, in that order; junction bases with no gene match: 5. Per the germline V gene, CDR1 is SGHTA and CDR2 is FQGTGA. It was with 60 Vbeta and 13 Jbeta primers that the PCR ran. Generated by immunoSEQ multiplex PCR, the TCRdb table keeps only in-frame clones and is missing some. The table records approximately 190,000 clones, about four fifths of them present only once. The record originates from a study of cytomegalovirus exposure and HLA in healthy donors. The receptor comes from a woman between 50 and 59 years old in good health and CMV-seropositive. The specimen was PBMCs. The chain recombines TRBV7-3 with TRBJ2-5; 10 nucleotides agree with TRBD2. CDR3 amino acids: CASSRAGGTETQYF. CDR3 nucleotides: TGTGCCAGCAGCCGAGCGGGGGGGACGGAGACCCAGTACTTC.